This TCR beta chain comes out of a study of graft-versus-host responses after intestinal transplantation. Study background: Recipients had multivisceral, liver-intestinal, or isolated intestinal transplants. Recipients were all induced with anti-thymocyte globulin, then given tacrolimus and steroids for roughly 3 years. Overall study findings and caveats: Detected in recipient marrow were GvH clones, some of which were first observed in ileum or blood.

Sequenced by immunoSEQ multiplex PCR; TCRdb stores in-frame clones only, minus some. The sample includes over 100,000 clones, roughly 95% of them seen just once. Germline trimming cut 1 base from V and 8 bases from J; bases unmatched to any gene: 5. CDR1 is LGHNA, CDR2 YNFKEQ, per germline. The CDR3 runs 15 residues. As for this clone: The antigen remains unidentified.

This TCR was sampled from a human donor who received an intestinal transplant. This chain connects TRBV4-2 to TRBJ2-1; 10 bases fit TRBD1. The sequences come from unstimulated CD8+ T cells sorted from spleen or lymph node cells, collected before intestinal transplant. CDR3 region: CASSQGQGALDEQFF. CDR3 nucleotide sequence: TGTGCCAGCAGCCAAGGACAGGGGGCTCTGGATGAGCAGTTCTTC.